This TCR beta chain was retrieved from a study of blood T cell repertoires in COVID-19. Study at large: Some COVID-19 samples were acute and others convalescent; all came from the United States, Italy and Spain. T cells, B-cell-depleted T cells, or PBMCs supplied cDNA or gDNA.

Original data processing: Cell counts per sample came from amplifying reference gene primers. The table came from immunoSEQ multiplex PCR; TCRdb's copy has only in-frame clones and leaves some out. V and J calls and clone size are as listed in that table; D and trimming were resolved from the DNA. The table records 95,000 to 110,000 clones, roughly 83% of them present only once. This clone occurred a few times. Germline-derived CDR1 and CDR2 are SGHAT and FQNNGV. The CDR3 loop spans 15 amino acids. Trimming took 3 bases from V and 4 from J, leaving 13 bases between them. This TCR was recovered from a human donor in a cohort sampled during active COVID-19. Material for sequencing was peripheral blood. V usage is TRBV11-2 and J usage is TRBJ1-3; D gene uncertain. CDR3 DNA: TGTGCCAGCAGCTTGGGGAGGCCACCAGGAAACACCATATATTTT. The encoded protein is CASSLGRPPGNTIYF.